This TCR beta chain originates from a study of shared clonotypes between healthy human individuals. Whole-study context: The study used three CD4 naive, three CD4 memory, two CD8 naive and one CD8 memory plate per donor.

Selected positively for CCR7 and CD45RO-negative, naive CD8 cells excluded terminally differentiated effector memory CD45RA+ cells. Original processing notes: Filtering of immunoSEQ junctional sequences could not match full-length read filtering. Assay used: immunoSEQ multiplex PCR; TCRdb lists only in-frame clones, some missing. The V and J calls and clone size are taken from that table; D and trimming were inferred from the DNA. Of about 600,000 clones in the sample, 95% to 98% were seen once. Losses at the gene ends were 5 bases for V and 5 bases for J; bases not matched to a gene: 5. CDR1 MNHEY and CDR2 SMNVEV come from the germline V gene (reference sequence). This CDR3 region has 15 residues. Regarding this clone: Its antigen is still unknown.

General study results and limits: Only blood was sampled; tissue repertoires likely differ.

Specimen: naive CD8+ T cells sorted from blood. This TCR derives from a man aged 25-45 years in good health. The chain combines TRBV27 with TRBJ2-3, with 12 positions matching TRBD2. The CDR3 region is CASSAPGLAGDTQYF. The CDR3 DNA follows: TGTGCCAGCAGTGCCCCGGGACTAGCGGGAGATACGCAGTATTTT.